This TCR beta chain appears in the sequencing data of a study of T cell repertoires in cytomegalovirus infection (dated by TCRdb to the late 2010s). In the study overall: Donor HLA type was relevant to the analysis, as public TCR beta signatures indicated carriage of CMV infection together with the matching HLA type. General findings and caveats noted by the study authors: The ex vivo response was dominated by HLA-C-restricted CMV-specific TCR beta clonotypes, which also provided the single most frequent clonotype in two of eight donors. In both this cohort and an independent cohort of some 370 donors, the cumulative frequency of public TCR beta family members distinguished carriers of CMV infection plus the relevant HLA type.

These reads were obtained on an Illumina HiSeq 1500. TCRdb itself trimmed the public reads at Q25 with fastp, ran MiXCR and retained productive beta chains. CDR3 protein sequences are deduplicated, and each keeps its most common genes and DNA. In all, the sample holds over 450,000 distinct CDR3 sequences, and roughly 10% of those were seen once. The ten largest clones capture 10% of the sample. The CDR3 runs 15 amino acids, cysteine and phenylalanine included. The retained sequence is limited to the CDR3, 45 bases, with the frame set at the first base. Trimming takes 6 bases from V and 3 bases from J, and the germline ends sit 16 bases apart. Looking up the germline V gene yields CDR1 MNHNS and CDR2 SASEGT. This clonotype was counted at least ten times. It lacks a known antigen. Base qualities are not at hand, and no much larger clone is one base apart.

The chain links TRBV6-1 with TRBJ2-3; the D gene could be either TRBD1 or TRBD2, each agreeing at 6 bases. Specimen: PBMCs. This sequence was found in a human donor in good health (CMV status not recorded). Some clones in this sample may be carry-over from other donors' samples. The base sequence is TGTGCCAGCAGAACCCTGGGGGGCCAGACAGATACGCAGTATTTT. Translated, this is CASRTLGGQTDTQYF.